This T cell receptor beta chain derives from a study of blood T cell repertoires in COVID-19. About the study: Spain, Italy and the United States supplied samples that represented acute and convalescent COVID-19.

As handled by the study authors: Reference gene primer amplification gave estimated nucleated cell counts. Measured with immunoSEQ multiplex PCR; TCRdb has only the in-frame clones, and not every one. The D gene and trimming were derived from the DNA, and the V and J assignments and clone size from that table. The sample lists some 170,000 clones, 85% to 90% seen once, with around 7.8% in the top ten. Source material: peripheral blood. The source is an older woman with acute or convalescent COVID-19.

The CDR3 region is CASTLDTEKLFF. The CDR3 region has the DNA TGCGCCAGCACTTTGGACACAGAAAAACTGTTTTTT. J is TRBJ1-4 and V is TRBV10-1; a possible D gene is TRBD1 (5 bases). The CDR3 runs to 12 residues. Germline CDR1 is WNHNN and CDR2 is SYGVQD (reference sequence). The V end was cut by 7 bases, the J end by 8 bases, with 11 bases between.